The 21 T cell receptor beta chains below come from one sample, sequenced in a study of blood T cell repertoires in COVID-19. Sequencing was performed with immunoSEQ multiplex PCR; in TCRdb, only in-frame clones are kept and a portion is missing. Of about 190,000 clones listed, over 80% are singletons. The sequenced material came from peripheral blood. The receptors come from a woman between 55 and 75 years old with COVID-19, enrolled during active disease.

This chain connects TRBV18 to TRBJ2-1; 11 bases map to TRBD2. CDR1 is KGHSH and CDR2 is LQKENI in the germline V gene. The length of the CDR3 is 16 residues. Trimming took 6 bases from V and 7 from J; bases not matched to a gene: 11. CDR3 sequence: CASSGDIAGGRNEQFF. DNA for the CDR3: TGTGCCAGCTCGGGCGACATAGCGGGAGGGCGGAATGAGCAGTTCTTC.

The table lists this clone with a count of one. The chain is built from TRBV4-1 and TRBJ2-1; 9 bases line up with TRBD1. The CDR3 runs 16 residues. In germline, CDR1 is MGHRA, CDR2 YSYEKL. V was clipped by 1 base and J by 3 bases; unmatched bases: 4. Written as DNA, the CDR3 is TGCGCCAGCAGCCAAGTGGGACAGGGAGACTACAATGAGCAGTTCTTC. Its protein product is CASSQVGQGDYNEQFF.

This clone was seen a single time. This sequence joins TRBV3-1 (or the pseudogene TRBV3-2) and TRBJ2-2; D remains unclear. This CDR3 comprises 14 residues. V was cut by 1 base and J by 1 base, with 4 bases left in between. Germline loops: CDR1 LGHDT, CDR2 YNNKEL (reference sequence). The CDR3 nucleotides are TGTGCCAGCAGCCAAGTACAGAACACCGGGGAGCTGTTTTTT. As protein: CASSQVQNTGELFF.

The V call is TRBV9, the J call TRBJ2-5, with D tentatively TRBD2 (7 bases). V dropped 3 bases and J dropped 5 bases, with 32 bases sitting between them. CDR3 size: 20 residues. Germline assignment: CDR1 SGDLS and CDR2 YYNGEE. CDR3 amino acids: CASSAPGGGGGLPMIETQYF. In DNA form, the CDR3 reads TGTGCCAGCAGCGCCCCTGGCGGGGGCGGGGGCCTACCTATGATCGAGACCCAGTACTTC.

The chain uses TRBV6-5 and TRBJ1-1; D unclear. The germline V gene has CDR1 MNHEY and CDR2 SVGAGI. This CDR3 spans 14 amino acids. The V end lost 7 bases, the J end lost 5 bases, and 17 bases lay between the germline ends. The CDR3 loop is CASTPVDWRTEAFF. In DNA form, the CDR3 reads TGTGCCAGCACCCCGGTGGATTGGCGGACTGAAGCTTTCTTT.

This chain uses TRBV7-3 with TRBJ2-1; 8 bases agree with TRBD2. CDR3 size: 15 residues. Germline-derived CDR1 and CDR2 are SGHTA and FQGTGA. With 2 bases clipped from V and 3 bases from J, the junction kept 3 bases outside the gene matches. DNA for the CDR3: TGTGCCAGCAGCTTATTTAGCGGGATCTACAATGAGCAGTTCTTC. This sequence encodes CASSLFSGIYNEQFF.

The chain recombines TRBV3-1 (or the pseudogene TRBV3-2) with TRBJ2-2; D is undetermined. V was cut by 3 bases and J by 8 bases, with 10 bases left in between. The CDR3 consists of 13 residues. CDR1 and CDR2 (germline): LGHDT, YNNKEL (reference sequence). The DNA for the CDR3 is TGTGCCAGCAGCCAGTTGCTTGCGGGGGAGCTGTTTTTT. Encoded protein: CASSQLLAGELFF.

CDR3 DNA: TGTGCCACCAGCAGAGACTTGGGACTAGCGGGAGGCACCGGGGAGCTGTTTTTT. Translation gives CATSRDLGLAGGTGELFF. The rearrangement uses TRBV15 and TRBJ2-2, with 15 bases matching TRBD2. CDR1 LNHNV and CDR2 YYDKDF come from the germline V gene (reference sequence). The CDR3 extends over 18 amino acids. The trim removed 0 bases at V and 4 bases at J, leaving 3 bases unmatched.

This chain links TRBV10-3 with TRBJ1-5; TRBD1 matches at 7 bases. The ends lost 8 bases at V and 5 bases at J; junction bases unmatched: 12. Germline assignment: CDR1 ENHRY and CDR2 SYGVKD. The CDR3 is 15 amino acids. The CDR3 loop reads CAIAPGQSTDQPQHF. The CDR3 DNA reads as TGTGCCATCGCGCCGGGACAGAGCACTGATCAGCCCCAGCATTTT.

This clone was found a few times. This chain joins TRBV4-1 and TRBJ1-4; D gene ambiguous. From germline, CDR1 is MGHRA and CDR2 YSYEKL. This CDR3 is 14 amino acids long. The germline V and J ends were trimmed by 1 base and 8 bases, with 11 bases remaining between them. The CDR3: CASSQASGGEKLFF. The CDR3 DNA reads as TGCGCCAGCAGCCAAGCGTCAGGAGGCGAAAAACTGTTTTTT.

This clone has just a few counts. The chain uses TRBV5-1 and TRBJ1-4; D gene unclear. This CDR3 has 12 residues. V was shortened by 0 bases and J by 8 bases, with 5 bases between the two germline ends. CDR1 SGHRS and CDR2 YFSETQ come from the germline V gene. The CDR3 region is CASSLDSEKLFF. The CDR3 region has the DNA TGCGCCAGCAGCTTGGATTCGGAAAAACTGTTTTTT. Supplemented by reference TRBV5-1 and TRBJ1-4, the full variable domain reads KAGVTQTPRYLIKTRGQQVTLSCSPISGHRSVSWYQQTPGQGLQFLFEYFSETQRNKGNFPGRFSGRQFSNSRSEMNVSTLELGDSALYLCASSLDSEKLFFGSGTQLSVL.

The rearrangement links TRBV5-1 to TRBJ2-3; 8 bases align to TRBD2. This CDR3 is built from 15 residues. Germline assignment: CDR1 SGHRS and CDR2 YFSETQ. V dropped 0 bases and J dropped 2; count of bases not matched to a gene: 2. DNA of the CDR3: TGCGCCAGCAGCTTGGTGCGGGGGGACACAGATACGCAGTATTTT. It codes for CASSLVRGDTDTQYF.

The chain uses TRBV7-9 and TRBJ2-2, with 7 nucleotides matching TRBD2. With V trimmed by 4 bases and J by 5 bases, 4 bases remained unmatched. CDR3 length: 14 amino acids. Germline V gene lookup returns CDR1 SEHNR and CDR2 FQNEAQ (reference sequence). CDR3 nucleotide sequence: TGTGCCAGCAGCTCTTGGCGGGGGACCGGGGAGCTGTTTTTT. It translates to CASSSWRGTGELFF.

The chain couples TRBV27 to TRBJ2-3; tentative D call: TRBD1 (6 bases). The CDR3 length is 14 residues. CDR1 is MNHEY and CDR2 is SMNVEV in the germline V gene (reference sequence). V lost 2 bases to trimming and J lost 2 bases, with 8 bases between them. The CDR3, as DNA: TGTGCCAGCAGTTTACAGGGGTTCACAGATACGCAGTATTTT. Its protein is CASSLQGFTDTQYF.

In DNA form, the CDR3 reads TGCAGCGTGTCGGTCGGGGGTGAAAAACTGTTTTTT. Protein sequence: CSVSVGGEKLFF. The V and J genes are TRBV29-1 and TRBJ1-4; a weak D match, TRBD1 (5 bases). Trimming stripped 6 bases from V and 7 bases from J, with 12 bases between. Germline CDR1 SQVTM, CDR2 ANQGSEA. The CDR3 extends over 12 amino acids.

The CDR3, as DNA: TGCGCCAGCAGAGGTAGCGGGAGGTTCCACAATGAGCAGTTCTTC. It encodes CASRGSGRFHNEQFF. The genes are TRBV5-1 and TRBJ2-1; 10 bases line up with TRBD2. The J segment lost 5 bases and the V segment lost 5 bases, leaving 7 bases of the junction unmatched. Germline V gene data show CDR1 as SGHRS and CDR2 as YFSETQ. The CDR3 runs to 15 residues.

The rearrangement joins TRBV4-2 to TRBJ2-3; 8 bases fit TRBD2. In germline, CDR1 is LGHNA, CDR2 YNFKEQ. With 0 bases clipped from V and 0 bases from J, the junction kept 2 bases outside the gene matches. The CDR3 consists of 16 residues. The CDR3 region is CASSQELAVSTDTQYF. The CDR3 DNA follows: TGTGCCAGCAGCCAAGAACTAGCGGTGAGCACAGATACGCAGTATTTT.

This clone appeared a single time. CDR3 region: CASSLGLVGEQYV. The CDR3 DNA follows: TGTGCCAGCTCACTAGGACTCGTCGGCGAGCAGTACGTC. J is TRBJ2-7 and V is TRBV18; the D gene is possibly TRBD2 (5 bases). Trimming left V 4 bases short and J 6 bases short, with 13 bases between. Germline V gene data show CDR1 as KGHSH and CDR2 as LQKENI. The CDR3 is 13 amino acids.

The gene calls are TRBV27 and TRBJ2-4; D unclear. The CDR3 is 14 amino acids. The germline CDR1 and CDR2 sequences are MNHEY and SMNVEV (reference sequence). V dropped 2 bases and J dropped 9 bases, with 14 bases sitting between them. CDR3 bases: TGTGCCAGCAGTTTAAATGGTCGAGGTACCATTCAGTACTTC. Translation gives CASSLNGRGTIQYF.

The chain has TRBV19 and TRBJ1-2, with D possibly TRBD1 on 5 matching bases. Trimming cost V 10 bases and J 8 bases, with 20 bases left between them. The CDR3 is 13 amino acids. The germline gives CDR1 LNHDA, CDR2 SQIVND (reference sequence). The CDR3 DNA reads TGTGCCATCTCGACGAAGCGACAGCTAGGCTACACCTTC. This encodes CAISTKRQLGYTF.

V and J are TRBV12-3 or TRBV12-4 and TRBJ1-1; D is undetermined. The V end was cut by 4 bases, the J end by 5 bases, with 2 bases between. The CDR3 length is 10 residues. CDR3 DNA sequence: TGTGCCAGCAGTTCTACTGAAGCTTTCTTT. The encoded protein is CASSSTEAFF.